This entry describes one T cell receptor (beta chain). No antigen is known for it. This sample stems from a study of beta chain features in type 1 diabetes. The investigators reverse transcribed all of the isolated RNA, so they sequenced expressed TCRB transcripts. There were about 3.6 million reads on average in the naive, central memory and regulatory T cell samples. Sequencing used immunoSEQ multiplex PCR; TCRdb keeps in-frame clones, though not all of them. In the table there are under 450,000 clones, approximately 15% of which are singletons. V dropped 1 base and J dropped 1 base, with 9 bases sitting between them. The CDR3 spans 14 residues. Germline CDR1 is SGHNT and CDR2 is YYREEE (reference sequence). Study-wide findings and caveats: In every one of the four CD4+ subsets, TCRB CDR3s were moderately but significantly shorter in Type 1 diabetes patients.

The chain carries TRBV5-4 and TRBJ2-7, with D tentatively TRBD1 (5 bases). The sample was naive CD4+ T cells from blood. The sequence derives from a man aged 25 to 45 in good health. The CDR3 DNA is TGTGCCAGCAGCTTGCAGGGTCGGTCCTACGAGCAGTACTTC. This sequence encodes CASSLQGRSYEQYF.